This T cell receptor beta chain was obtained from a study of blood T cell repertoires in COVID-19. Method: immunoSEQ multiplex PCR; TCRdb's copy keeps in-frame clones and lacks some. The sample yields about 20,000 clones, 80% to 90% seen once. With respect to this clone: At the DNA level, this CDR3 is encoded by other sequences in the same sample as well.

The V and J ends lost 3 bases and 7 bases, in that order; junction bases with no gene match: 4. The CDR3 is 15 residues long. CDR1 is SGHTA and CDR2 is FQGNSA in the germline V gene. The V call is TRBV7-2, the J call TRBJ2-1; TRBD2 agrees at 12 bases. Source material: peripheral blood. This TCR was sampled from a man aged 45-60 years with active COVID-19. The chain's CDR3 is CASSLTSGGRNEQFF. CDR3 nucleotide sequence: TGTGCCAGCAGCTTGACTAGCGGGGGCCGAAATGAGCAGTTCTTC.